The source of this TCR beta chain is a study of blood T cell repertoires in COVID-19. Study as a whole: Collection of acute and convalescent COVID-19 samples took place in the United States, Italy and Spain.

Sequencing used immunoSEQ multiplex PCR; TCRdb keeps in-frame clones, though not all of them. The data show about 230,000 clones, about 83% seen once. J lost 2 bases, V lost 0 bases, and 2 bases had no gene match. Germline V gives CDR1 SGHTS, CDR2 YDEGEE. The CDR3 consists of 15 residues. The origin of this receptor is a woman aged 25-40 years with COVID-19, enrolled during active disease. The specimen sequenced was peripheral blood. The chain joins TRBV5-8 to TRBJ1-2; TRBD1 aligns across 9 bases. The chain's CDR3 is CASSLGDRVNYGYTF. The DNA for the CDR3 is TGTGCCAGCAGCTTGGGGGACAGGGTGAACTATGGCTACACCTTC. The variable domain in full, completed from reference TRBV5-8 and TRBJ1-2, reads EAGVTQSPTHLIKTRGQQATLRCSPISGHTSVYWYQQALGLGLQFLLWYDEGEERNRGNFPPRFSGRQFPNYSSELNVNALELEDSALYLCASSLGDRVNYGYTFGSGTRLTVV.